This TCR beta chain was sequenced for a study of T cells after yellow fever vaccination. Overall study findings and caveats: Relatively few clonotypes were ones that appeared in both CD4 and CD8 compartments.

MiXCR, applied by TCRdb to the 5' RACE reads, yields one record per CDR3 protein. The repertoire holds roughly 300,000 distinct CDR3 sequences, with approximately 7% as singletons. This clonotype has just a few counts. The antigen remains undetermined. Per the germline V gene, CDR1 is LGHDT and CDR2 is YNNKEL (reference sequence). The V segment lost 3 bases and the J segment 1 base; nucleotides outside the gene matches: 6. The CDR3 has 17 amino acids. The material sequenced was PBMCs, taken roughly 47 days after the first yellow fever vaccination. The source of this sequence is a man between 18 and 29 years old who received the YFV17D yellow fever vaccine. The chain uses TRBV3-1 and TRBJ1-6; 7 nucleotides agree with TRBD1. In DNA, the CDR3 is TGTGCCAGCAGCCATTCGGGACAGAGGTCCTATAATTCACCCCTCCACTTT. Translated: CASSHSGQRSYNSPLHF.